The T cell receptor (beta chain) described here comes from a study of control samples from healthy donors and cancer patients. After removal of 4 bases from V and 0 bases from J, the junction contained 6 bases not matched to a gene. Germline values: CDR1 MDHEN, CDR2 SYDVKM. This CDR3 spans 17 amino acids. Some clones are missing from TCRdb's copy, which holds only in-frame ones; the method was immunoSEQ multiplex PCR. The sample lists about 160,000 clones, around 96% seen once, with 1% in the top ten. The gene calls are TRBV28 and TRBJ1-6; the match to TRBD1 covers 7 bases. This clonotype was sampled from a woman in her 30s in good health. The sequenced sample consisted of blood. In nucleotides, the CDR3 is TGTGCCAGCAGTTCACCAGGGGGAAGCTCCTATAATTCACCCCTCCACTTT. This sequence encodes CASSSPGGSSYNSPLHF.